This T cell receptor (beta chain) stems from a study of T cell responses to AZD1222 COVID-19 vaccine. Study findings and constraints: Donors were mostly white British, more females; clonal diversity possibly underestimated. Repertoire collection took place solely once the T cell response had peaked. With dominance at 160-218 and 743-854, vaccine-associated CD4 TCRs spanned spike. Recipients of two AZD1222 doses showed rising Spike-specific TCR breadth and depth.

The germline CDR1 and CDR2 sequences are MDHEN and SYDVKM. The V gene lost 5 bases and the J gene lost 8 bases, with 18 bases spanning the gap. The CDR3 is 14 amino acids. Here immunoSEQ multiplex PCR was the method, and the copy in TCRdb shows in-frame clones only, minus some. The data contain 110,000 to 150,000 clones, 89% of them singletons. Concerning this clone itself: The antigen is unknown.

This sequence originates from an adult in good health. The V and J genes are TRBV28 and TRBJ1-1; maybe TRBD1 (6 bases). Sequencing was performed on peripheral blood, taken on day 0 of AZD1222 vaccination. CDR3 sequence: CASSRPGVQREAFF. The CDR3 coding sequence is TGTGCCAGCAGTAGACCAGGGGTGCAAAGAGAAGCTTTCTTT.